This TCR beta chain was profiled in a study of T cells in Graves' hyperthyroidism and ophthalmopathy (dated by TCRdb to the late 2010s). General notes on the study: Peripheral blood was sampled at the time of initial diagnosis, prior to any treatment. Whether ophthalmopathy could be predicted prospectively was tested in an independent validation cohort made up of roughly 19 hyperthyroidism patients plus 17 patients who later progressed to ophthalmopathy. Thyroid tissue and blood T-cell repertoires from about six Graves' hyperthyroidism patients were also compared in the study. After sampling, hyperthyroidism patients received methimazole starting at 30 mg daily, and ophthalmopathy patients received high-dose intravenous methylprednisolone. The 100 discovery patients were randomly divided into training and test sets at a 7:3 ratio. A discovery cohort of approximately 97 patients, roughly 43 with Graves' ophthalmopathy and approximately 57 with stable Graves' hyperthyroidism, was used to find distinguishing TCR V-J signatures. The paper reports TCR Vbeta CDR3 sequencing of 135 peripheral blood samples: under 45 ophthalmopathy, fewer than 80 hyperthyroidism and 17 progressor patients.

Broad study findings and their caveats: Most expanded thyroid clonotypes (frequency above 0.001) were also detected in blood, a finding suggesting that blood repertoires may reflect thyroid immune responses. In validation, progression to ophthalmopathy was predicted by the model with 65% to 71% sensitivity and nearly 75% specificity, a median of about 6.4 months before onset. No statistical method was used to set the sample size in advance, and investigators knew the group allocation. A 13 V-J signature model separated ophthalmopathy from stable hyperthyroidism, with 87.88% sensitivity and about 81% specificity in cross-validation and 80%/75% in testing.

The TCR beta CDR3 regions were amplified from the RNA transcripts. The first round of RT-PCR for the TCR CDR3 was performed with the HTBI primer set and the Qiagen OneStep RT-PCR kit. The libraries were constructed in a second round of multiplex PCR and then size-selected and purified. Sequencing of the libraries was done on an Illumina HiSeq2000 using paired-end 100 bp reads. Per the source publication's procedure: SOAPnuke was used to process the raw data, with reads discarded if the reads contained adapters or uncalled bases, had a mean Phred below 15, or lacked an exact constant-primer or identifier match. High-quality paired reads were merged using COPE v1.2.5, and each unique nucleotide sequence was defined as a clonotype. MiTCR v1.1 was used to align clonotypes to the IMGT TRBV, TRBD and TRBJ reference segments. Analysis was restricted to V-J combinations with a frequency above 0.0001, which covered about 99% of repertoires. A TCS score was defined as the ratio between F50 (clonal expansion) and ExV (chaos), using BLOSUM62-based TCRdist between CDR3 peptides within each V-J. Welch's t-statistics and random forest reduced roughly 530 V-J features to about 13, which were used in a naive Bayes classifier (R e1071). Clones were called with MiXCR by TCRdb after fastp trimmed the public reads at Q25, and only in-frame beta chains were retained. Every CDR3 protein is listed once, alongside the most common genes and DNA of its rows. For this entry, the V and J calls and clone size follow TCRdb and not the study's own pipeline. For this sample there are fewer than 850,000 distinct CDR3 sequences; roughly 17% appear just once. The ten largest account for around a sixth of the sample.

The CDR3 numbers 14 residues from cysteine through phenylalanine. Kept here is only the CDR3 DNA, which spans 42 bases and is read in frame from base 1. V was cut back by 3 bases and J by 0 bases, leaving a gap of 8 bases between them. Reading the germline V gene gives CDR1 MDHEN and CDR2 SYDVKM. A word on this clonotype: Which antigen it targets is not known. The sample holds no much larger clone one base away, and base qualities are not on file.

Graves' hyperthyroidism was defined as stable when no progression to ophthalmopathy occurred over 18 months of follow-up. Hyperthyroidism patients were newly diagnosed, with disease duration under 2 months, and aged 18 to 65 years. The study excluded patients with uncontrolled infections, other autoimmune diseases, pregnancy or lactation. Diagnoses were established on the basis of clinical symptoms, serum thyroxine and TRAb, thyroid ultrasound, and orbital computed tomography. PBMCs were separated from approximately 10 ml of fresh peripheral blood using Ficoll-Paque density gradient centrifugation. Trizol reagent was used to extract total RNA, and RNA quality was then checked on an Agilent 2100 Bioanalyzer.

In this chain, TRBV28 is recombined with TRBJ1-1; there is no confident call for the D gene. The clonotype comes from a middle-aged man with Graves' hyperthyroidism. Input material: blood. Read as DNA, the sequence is TGTGCCAGCAGTTTCGTCGGTTTGAACACTGAAGCTTTCTTT. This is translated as CASSFVGLNTEAFF.